The 8 T cell receptor beta chains presented below share a single source sample, sequenced in a study of cytomegalovirus exposure and HLA in healthy donors (dated by TCRdb to the late 2010s). The library was produced with the immunoSEQ multiplex PCR assay. For the multiplex PCR, a mixture combining 60 forward primers for TCR Vbeta segments and 13 reverse primers for TCR Jbeta segments was used. TCRdb took this table from immuneACCESS and kept in-frame rearrangements with V and J called. Such tables lack part of the clones; where checked against another copy, unresolved V genes explain under half of the gap, and the rest is unexplained. This sample is represented by 150,000 or so clones; 65% to 80% of them were singletons. Together, the top ten hold 2.8% of the sample. The sample was PBMCs. The receptors shown here come from a man aged 18 to 29 in good health and CMV-seronegative.

The V and J genes are TRBV5-1 and TRBJ2-3, with 9 positions matching TRBD2. The CDR3 sequence is 16 residues long. The germline V gene encodes CDR1 SGHRS and CDR2 YFSETQ. V lost 0 bases to trimming and J lost 4 bases; unmatched junction nucleotides: 6. The CDR3 DNA reads TGCGCCAGCAGCTTGGGCGGCGGGGGGGCAGCAGATACGCAGTATTTT. As protein: CASSLGGGGAADTQYF.

This sequence joins TRBV29-1 and TRBJ1-1; 8 positions match TRBD1. The germline V gene encodes CDR1 SQVTM and CDR2 ANQGSEA. V lost 6 bases and J lost 4; bases outside the gene matches: 4. CDR3 size: 12 residues. The CDR3 coding sequence is TGCAGCGTAACAGGGGGTAGCACTGAAGCTTTCTTT. It is translated as CSVTGGSTEAFF.

The CDR3: CASSFRPGELFF. CDR3 nucleotide sequence: TGTGCCAGCAGTTTTCGGCCCGGGGAACTGTTTTTT. This rearrangement joins TRBV28 to TRBJ1-4, with D uncertain. CDR3 length: 12 amino acids. The V end was cut by 3 bases, the J end by 12 bases, with 11 bases between. The germline V gene has CDR1 MDHEN and CDR2 SYDVKM.

V and J are TRBV11-2 and TRBJ1-1; possibly TRBD1 for D (6 bases). Trimming cost V 1 base and J 6 bases, with 18 bases left between them. Germline assignment: CDR1 SGHAT and CDR2 FQNNGV. The CDR3 sequence is 16 residues long. CDR3 amino acids: CASSLVLYRVESEAFF. CDR3 coding DNA: TGTGCCAGCAGCTTAGTCCTTTACAGGGTTGAATCTGAAGCTTTCTTT. Using reference TRBV11-2 and TRBJ1-1 for the parts outside the CDR3, the full variable domain is EAGVAQSPRYKIIEKRQSVAFWCNPISGHATLYWYQQILGQGPKLLIQFQNNGVVDDSQLPKDRFSAERLKGVDSTLKIQPAKLEDSAVYLCASSLVLYRVESEAFFGQGTRLTVV.

The chain links TRBV5-1 to TRBJ1-5, with 8 bases that match TRBD1. The CDR3 is 14 amino acids. V was clipped by 0 bases and J by 4 bases; unmatched bases: 0. Germline-derived CDR1 and CDR2 are SGHRS and YFSETQ. For the CDR3, the DNA is TGCGCCAGCAGCTTGGGGACAGGGAATCAGCCCCAGCATTTT. This gives the protein CASSLGTGNQPQHF.

This rearrangement joins TRBV6-1 to TRBJ1-1, with a weak D call TRBD1 (6 bases). The CDR3 sequence is 17 residues long. The ends were cut back, 2 bases at V and 0 bases at J, with 16 bases in the middle. Germline-derived CDR1 and CDR2 are MNHNS and SASEGT. The CDR3: CASSESLWTAMNTEAFF. The CDR3 coding sequence is TGTGCCAGCAGTGAAAGTCTCTGGACAGCAATGAACACTGAAGCTTTCTTT.

CDR3 loop: CASSEPQGAFGTDTQYF. In DNA form, the CDR3 reads TGTGCCAGCAGTGAACCCCAGGGGGCTTTTGGCACAGATACGCAGTATTTT. V is TRBV6-1 and J is TRBJ2-3, with TRBD1 matching over 8 bases. J lost 1 base, V lost 2 bases, and 8 bases had no gene match. The CDR3 is 17 residues long. Germline V gene lookup returns CDR1 MNHNS and CDR2 SASEGT.

This chain links TRBV4-1 with TRBJ1-5, with D possibly TRBD1 on 5 matching bases. Germline V gene data show CDR1 as MGHRA and CDR2 as YSYEKL. This CDR3 has 16 amino acids. The V end lost 4 bases, the J end lost 0 bases, and 13 bases lay between the germline ends. CDR3 DNA sequence: TGCGCCAGCAGCCGGGGACTGACAGATAGCAATCAGCCCCAGCATTTT. The encoded protein is CASSRGLTDSNQPQHF.